This TCR beta chain was sequenced in a study of T cell responses to AZD1222 COVID-19 vaccine. Clones were read by immunoSEQ multiplex PCR, and TCRdb kept only the in-frame ones, dropping some. This table holds roughly 150,000 clones, about 91% found once. The germline V and J ends were trimmed by 4 bases and 6 bases, with 14 bases remaining between them. Germline V gene data show CDR1 as MNHEY and CDR2 as SVGAGI. The CDR3 is 14 amino acids. The clonotype comes from an adult in good health. V and J are TRBV6-5 and TRBJ2-3, with D perhaps TRBD2 (6 bases). This material consisted of peripheral blood, taken on day 0 of AZD1222 vaccination. The CDR3 DNA reads TGTGCCAGCAGTTCTGGGAGGTACGAGGATACGCAGTATTTT. Translation: CASSSGRYEDTQYF.